This T cell receptor (beta chain) was profiled in a study of CD8+ T cells in alopecia areata. This sample's treatment: oral pan-JAK inhibitor, 5-10 mg twice daily. Germline assignment: CDR1 GTSNPN and CDR2 SVGIG (reference sequence). Trimming pared 0 bases from V and 4 bases from J, leaving 15 bases between. The CDR3 is made up of 15 amino acids. Once RNA had been extracted, it was reverse transcribed into cDNA to act as the sequencing template. TCRdb's copy holds only in-frame clones and misses some; the assay was immunoSEQ multiplex PCR. This sample has roughly 230,000 clones, with approximately 40% found just once.

This sequence joins TRBV30 and TRBJ1-1, with no clear D. Sample: CD4+ T cells sorted from blood, taken around week 36, from a patient treated with tofacitinib. This TCR derives from a human donor with alopecia areata. The chain's CDR3 is CAWSVRGVVVTEAFF. The DNA for the CDR3 is TGTGCCTGGAGTGTACGCGGGGTGGTCGTCACTGAAGCTTTCTTT.